The entry below gives a single T cell receptor (beta chain) sequence along with its context. The assay was immunoSEQ multiplex PCR, and TCRdb's table has in-frame clones only and misses some. The data show 270,000 or so clones, 82% seen once. This CDR3 spans 18 amino acids. Germline CDR1 and CDR2: MDHEN and SYDVKM. The J segment lost 2 bases and the V segment lost 6 bases, leaving 11 bases of the junction unmatched. This specimen comes from a study of blood T cell repertoires in COVID-19. Study summary: The United States, Italy and Spain supplied acute and convalescent COVID-19 samples. The analysed material was cDNA or gDNA that came from T cells, B-cell-depleted T cells, or PBMCs.

The source of this sequence is a woman aged 18-29 years with acute or convalescent COVID-19. V usage is TRBV28 and J usage is TRBJ2-3; 13 bases line up with TRBD2. The sample was peripheral blood. CDR3 nucleotide sequence: TGTGCCAGCAGCCCCCGAAAGACTAGCGGGAGGTTCACAGATACGCAGTATTTT. It codes for CASSPRKTSGRFTDTQYF. Full variable domain (remainder filled in from reference TRBV28 and TRBJ2-3): DVKVTQSSRYLVKRTGEKVFLECVQDMDHENMFWYRQDPGLGLRLIYFSYDVKMKEKGDIPEGYSVSREKKERFSLILESASTNQTSMYLCASSPRKTSGRFTDTQYFGPGTRLTVL.